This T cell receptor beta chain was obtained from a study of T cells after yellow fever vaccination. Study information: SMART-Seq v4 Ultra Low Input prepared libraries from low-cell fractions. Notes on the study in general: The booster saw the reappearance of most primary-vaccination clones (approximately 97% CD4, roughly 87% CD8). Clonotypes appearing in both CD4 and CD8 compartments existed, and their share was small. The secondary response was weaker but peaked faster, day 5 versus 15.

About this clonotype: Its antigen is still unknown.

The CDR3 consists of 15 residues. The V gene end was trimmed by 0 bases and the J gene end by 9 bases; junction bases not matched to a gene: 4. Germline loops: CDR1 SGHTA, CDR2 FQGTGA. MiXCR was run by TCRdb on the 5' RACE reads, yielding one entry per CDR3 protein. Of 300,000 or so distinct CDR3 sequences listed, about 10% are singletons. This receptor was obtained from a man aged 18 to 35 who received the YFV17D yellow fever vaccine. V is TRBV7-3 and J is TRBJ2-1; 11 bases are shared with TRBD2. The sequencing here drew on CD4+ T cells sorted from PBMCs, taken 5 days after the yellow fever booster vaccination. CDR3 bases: TGTGCCAGCAGCTTAACTAGCGGGGGGGCGGTTGAGCAGTTCTTC. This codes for CASSLTSGGAVEQFF.